This T cell receptor (beta chain) was captured by sequencing in a study of control samples from healthy donors and cancer patients. The V end lost 7 bases, the J end lost 1 base, and 13 bases lay between the germline ends. The CDR3 is made up of 14 amino acids. The protocol was immunoSEQ multiplex PCR, while the TCRdb copy is restricted to in-frame clones and leaves out a portion. The table includes about 85,000 clones, around 90% detected once. The gene calls are TRBV23-1 and TRBJ1-1; D remains unclear. TRBV23-1 is an ORF, and what it does is uncertain. This receptor was obtained from a woman in her fifties or sixties in good health. The sequencing input was blood. The CDR3 protein is CASTLGLTNTEAFF. The CDR3 region has the DNA TGCGCCAGCACCTTAGGACTGACGAACACTGAAGCTTTCTTT.